This TCR beta chain came from a study of T-cell reconstitution after alpha-beta-depleted transplantation in children. Study results and limitations: There were reportedly several hundred expanded graft clones from which alpha-beta T cells came about two months after transplant. Several patients had high TCRbeta diversity at day 60; it came from surviving recipient T cells and thymic progenitors. The authors attributed T-cell counts and diversity one year after transplant mostly to newly produced T cells.

Remarks on this clonotype: Antigen unknown.

Unique molecular identifiers tagged the TCRbeta library. Each CDR3 protein is one row after TCRdb ran MiXCR on the PCR reads. The repertoire has hundreds of thousands of distinct CDR3 sequences, 10% to 15% of them found once; the top ten carry approximately 2%. The ends were cut back, 2 bases at V and 6 bases at J, with 10 bases in the middle. Germline values: CDR1 SQVTM, CDR2 ANQGSEA. The CDR3 runs 13 residues. This TCR derives from a male patient younger than 18 who had a stem cell transplant for acute myeloid leukemia, so the T cells may come from the graft donor. The sample in question was PBMCs, mostly from graft donor cells, obtained 360 days after TCRalphabeta/CD19-depleted stem cell transplant. The chain couples TRBV29-1 to TRBJ2-2; the D gene is possibly TRBD2 (6 bases). Here the CDR3 DNA reads TGCAGCGTTGAACCGTGGGGGGCCGGGGAGCTGTTTTTT. Translation: CSVEPWGAGELFF.